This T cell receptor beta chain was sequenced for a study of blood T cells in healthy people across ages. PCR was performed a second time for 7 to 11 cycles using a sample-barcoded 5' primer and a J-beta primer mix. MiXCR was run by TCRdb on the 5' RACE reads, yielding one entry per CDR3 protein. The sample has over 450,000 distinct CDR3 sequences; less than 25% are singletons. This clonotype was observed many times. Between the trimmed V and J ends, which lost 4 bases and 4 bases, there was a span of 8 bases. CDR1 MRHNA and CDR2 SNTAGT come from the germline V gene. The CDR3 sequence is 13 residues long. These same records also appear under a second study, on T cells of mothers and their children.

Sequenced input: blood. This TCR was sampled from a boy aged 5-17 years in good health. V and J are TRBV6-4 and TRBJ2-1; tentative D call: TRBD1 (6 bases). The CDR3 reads CASSGRGYNEQFF. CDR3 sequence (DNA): TGTGCCAGCAGTGGCAGGGGTTACAATGAGCAGTTCTTC.